This T cell receptor beta chain emerged from a study of blood T cell repertoires in COVID-19. J gave up 1 base and V 2 bases, and 7 bases lay outside the gene matches. The length of the CDR3 is 16 residues. The germline V gene has CDR1 MNHEY and CDR2 SVGEGT. The repertoire was sequenced with immunoSEQ multiplex PCR; TCRdb's copy has only in-frame clones and lacks some. The sample contains about 80,000 clones, roughly 82% of which appear only once. The receptor comes from a man aged 55-75 years with acute or convalescent COVID-19. This sequence joins TRBV6-2 or TRBV6-3 and TRBJ2-5; 7 positions agree with TRBD1. Sequencing was carried out using peripheral blood. The CDR3 DNA follows: TGTGCCAGCAGTTACGGAGTATACAGGGGCCAAGAGACCCAGTACTTC. The encoded protein is CASSYGVYRGQETQYF.